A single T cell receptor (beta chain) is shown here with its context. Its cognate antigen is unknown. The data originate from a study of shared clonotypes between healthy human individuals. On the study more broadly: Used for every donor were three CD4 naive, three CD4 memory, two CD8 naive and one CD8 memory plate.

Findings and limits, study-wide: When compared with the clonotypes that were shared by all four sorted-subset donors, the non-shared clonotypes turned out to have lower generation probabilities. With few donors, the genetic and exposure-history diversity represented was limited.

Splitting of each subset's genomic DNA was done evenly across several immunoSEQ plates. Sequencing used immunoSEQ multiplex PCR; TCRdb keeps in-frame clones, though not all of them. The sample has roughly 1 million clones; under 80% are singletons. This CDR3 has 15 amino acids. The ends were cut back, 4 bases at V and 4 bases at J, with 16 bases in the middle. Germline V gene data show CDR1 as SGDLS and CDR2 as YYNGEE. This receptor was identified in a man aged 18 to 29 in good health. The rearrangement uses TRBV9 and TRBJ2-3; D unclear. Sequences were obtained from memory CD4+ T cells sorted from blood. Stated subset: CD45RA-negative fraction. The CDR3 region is CASSPRALPADTQYF. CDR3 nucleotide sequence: TGTGCCAGCAGCCCCCGGGCGCTGCCCGCAGATACGCAGTATTTT.